A selection of T cell receptor beta chains follows, all from one sample in a study of blood T cell repertoires in COVID-19. Produced via immunoSEQ multiplex PCR; TCRdb's table is partial and in-frame only. There are under 250,000 clones in the sample; approximately 90% occur only once, and around 3.3% lies in the top ten. The sample taken for sequencing was peripheral blood. These receptors were taken from a man younger than 35 with active or convalescent COVID-19. Each CDR3 is given with its conserved first and last residue. The D gene is left open where the match is weak. Rows may omit the clone size; those that give it use once, few, many or a size class.

CDR3 length: 14; V gene: TRBV7-8; J gene: TRBJ2-5; D gene: TRBD2; clone size: .; CDR3 DNA: TGTGCCAGCACCCCAGCGGGGGGGCTGGAGACCCAGTACTTC; CDR3 protein: CASTPAGGLETQYF
CDR3 length: 12; V gene: TRBV29-1; J gene: TRBJ1-1; D gene: .; clone size: .; CDR3 DNA: TGCAGCGGGCTATCAGGGGTCGCTGAAGCTTTCTTT; CDR3 protein: CSGLSGVAEAFF
CDR3 length: 11; V gene: TRBV28; J gene: TRBJ1-6; D gene: .; clone size: once; CDR3 DNA: TGTGCCAGCAGTCCAAATTCACCCCTCCACTTT; CDR3 protein: CASSPNSPLHF
CDR3 length: 13; V gene: TRBV19; J gene: TRBJ1-5; D gene: TRBD1; clone size: .; CDR3 DNA: TGTGCCTCAAGACAGGGGGCCAGCCAGCCCCAGCATTTT; CDR3 protein: CASRQGASQPQHF
CDR3 length: 15; V gene: TRBV19; J gene: TRBJ2-3; D gene: TRBD2; clone size: .; CDR3 DNA: TGTGCCAGTAAAATCCGGGGGGGGCGCCAAGATACGCAGTATTTT; CDR3 protein: CASKIRGGRQDTQYF
CDR3 length: 15; V gene: TRBV7-9; J gene: TRBJ1-2; D gene: .; clone size: .; CDR3 DNA: TGTGCCAGCAGCCCGATTGTGGGCTCGACCTATGGCTACACCTTC; CDR3 protein: CASSPIVGSTYGYTF
CDR3 length: 16; V gene: TRBV7-2; J gene: TRBJ2-3; D gene: TRBD2; clone size: .; CDR3 DNA: TGTGCCAGCAGTCGAGACTCTAGCGGGAGGGGCGATACGCAGTATTTT; CDR3 protein: CASSRDSSGRGDTQYF
CDR3 length: 15; V gene: TRBV5-1; J gene: TRBJ2-5; D gene: TRBD2; clone size: .; CDR3 DNA: TGCGCCAGCAGCTTGCAGACTAGCCAGGGAGAGACCCAGTACTTC; CDR3 protein: CASSLQTSQGETQYF
CDR3 length: 13; V gene: TRBV28; J gene: TRBJ1-4; D gene: TRBD1; clone size: .; CDR3 DNA: TGTGCCTCCCGGACAGGGGGCCATGAAAAACTGTTTTTT; CDR3 protein: CASRTGGHEKLFF
CDR3 length: 16; V gene: TRBV5-8; J gene: TRBJ2-2; D gene: TRBD1; clone size: .; CDR3 DNA: TGTGCCAGCAGCTTCTCTAACAGGGGTGACACCGGGGAGCTGTTTTTT; CDR3 protein: CASSFSNRGDTGELFF
CDR3 length: 15; V gene: TRBV5-4; J gene: TRBJ2-3; D gene: TRBD2; clone size: .; CDR3 DNA: TGTGCCAGCAGCCGGGGGGGGACGGGCACAGATACGCAGTATTTT; CDR3 protein: CASSRGGTGTDTQYF
CDR3 length: 14; V gene: TRBV5-6; J gene: TRBJ2-7; D gene: TRBD2; clone size: .; CDR3 DNA: TGTGCCAGCAGCTTTAGCGGGACCTTCTACGAGCAGTACTTC; CDR3 protein: CASSFSGTFYEQYF
CDR3 length: 15; V gene: TRBV5-1; J gene: TRBJ1-1; D gene: .; clone size: once; CDR3 DNA: TGCGCCAGCAGCTTGGAGTCCCAGGGATGGACTGAAGCTTTCTTT; CDR3 protein: CASSLESQGWTEAFF
CDR3 length: 16; V gene: TRBV19; J gene: TRBJ1-2; D gene: .; clone size: few; CDR3 DNA: TGTGCCAGTAGTATCTATTCCCAGGGCGGCAGGGATGGCTACACCTTC; CDR3 protein: CASSIYSQGGRDGYTF
CDR3 length: 11; V gene: TRBV29-1; J gene: TRBJ1-1; D gene: .; clone size: .; CDR3 DNA: TGCAGCGTTGCGGTGTTCACTGAAGCTTTCTTT; CDR3 protein: CSVAVFTEAFF
CDR3 length: 13; V gene: TRBV19; J gene: TRBJ2-7; D gene: TRBD1; clone size: .; CDR3 DNA: TGTGCCAGCCAGGACAGGGAAGGGAGAGAGCAGTACTTC; CDR3 protein: CASQDREGREQYF
CDR3 length: 15; V gene: TRBV6-4; J gene: TRBJ2-3; D gene: .; clone size: .; CDR3 DNA: TGTGCCAGCAGTGACTCGGCAGGGTCCACAGATACGCAGTATTTT; CDR3 protein: CASSDSAGSTDTQYF
CDR3 length: 15; V gene: TRBV5-1; J gene: TRBJ2-7; D gene: .; clone size: .; CDR3 DNA: TGCGCCAGCAGCTTCGGAGGGCAGACTACGGTGGAGCAGTACTTC; CDR3 protein: CASSFGGQTTVEQYF
CDR3 length: 13; V gene: TRBV9; J gene: TRBJ2-7; D gene: .; clone size: .; CDR3 DNA: TGTGCCAGCAGGTCCGGGACTTCTTACGAGCAGTACTTC; CDR3 protein: CASRSGTSYEQYF
CDR3 length: 15; V gene: TRBV2; J gene: TRBJ1-5; D gene: TRBD1; clone size: .; CDR3 DNA: TGTGCCAGCAGGAAGGGACAGATTAGCAATCAGCCCCAGCATTTT; CDR3 protein: CASRKGQISNQPQHF
CDR3 length: 11; V gene: TRBV12-3/TRBV12-4; J gene: TRBJ1-1; D gene: .; clone size: .; CDR3 DNA: TGTGCCAGCAGTCAAGGGGATTGGGCTTTCTTT; CDR3 protein: CASSQGDWAFF
CDR3 length: 13; V gene: TRBV5-1; J gene: TRBJ1-2; D gene: .; clone size: .; CDR3 DNA: TGCGCCAGCAGCTTGGTTACAGGGTATGGCTACACCTTC; CDR3 protein: CASSLVTGYGYTF
CDR3 length: 13; V gene: TRBV19; J gene: TRBJ1-1; D gene: TRBD1; clone size: .; CDR3 DNA: TGTGCCACGTACCGGGACAGGGGCACTGAAGCTTTCTTT; CDR3 protein: CATYRDRGTEAFF
CDR3 length: 13; V gene: TRBV19; J gene: TRBJ1-2; D gene: .; clone size: .; CDR3 DNA: TGTGCCAGTAGTATAGGGGGCAGCTATGGCTACACCTTC; CDR3 protein: CASSIGGSYGYTF